Sequencing of this TCR beta chain was carried out in a study of Ad26.COV2.S vaccination and SARS-CoV-2 variants. The study, taken as a whole, reports: It was reported that spike-specific CD8+ and CD4+ T cell responses were substantially broad after vaccination.

Of note for this clone: Its antigen remains unidentified.

Profiling relied on immunoSEQ multiplex PCR, and the TCRdb table lists in-frame clones only, not all of them. This table has 300,000 to 400,000 clones, approximately 87% appearing once. Regarding treatment: about 20 received Ad26.COV2.S at low or high dose, single or two shots; about 5 received placebo; per-sample allocation not given. Sampling occurred on day 63 after the first vaccine or placebo injection. The TCR originated in a person aged 18 to 65 who received the Ad26.COV2.S COVID-19 vaccine or a placebo. Source: peripheral blood, taken in a trial of Ad26.COV2.S vaccine versus placebo.

CDR3 protein: CASSEALRVKAFF. CDR3 DNA: TGTGCCAGCAGTGAAGCGCTCCGTGTCAAGGCTTTCTTT. The J gene is TRBJ1-1, the V gene TRBV2; D not resolved. The CDR3 is made up of 13 amino acids. Trimming took off 0 bases at V and 11 bases at J, with 13 bases between the two ends. CDR1 is SNHLY, CDR2 FYNNEI, per germline.